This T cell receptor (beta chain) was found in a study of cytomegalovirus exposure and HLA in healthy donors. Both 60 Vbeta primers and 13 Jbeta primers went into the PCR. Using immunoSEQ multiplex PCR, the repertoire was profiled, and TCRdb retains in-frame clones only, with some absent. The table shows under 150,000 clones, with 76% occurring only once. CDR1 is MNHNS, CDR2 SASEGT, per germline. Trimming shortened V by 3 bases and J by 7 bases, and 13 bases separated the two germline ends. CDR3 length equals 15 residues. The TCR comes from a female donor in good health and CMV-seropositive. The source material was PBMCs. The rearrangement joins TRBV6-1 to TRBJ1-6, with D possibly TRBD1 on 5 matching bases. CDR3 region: CASSEGAGINSPLHF. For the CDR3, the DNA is TGTGCCAGCAGTGAGGGCGCAGGGATCAATTCACCCCTCCACTTT.